This T cell receptor beta chain was obtained from a study of sequential checkpoint blockade in melanoma. Across the study: After both sequences, patients received maintenance nivolumab.

Treatment denoted: randomized to nivolumab then ipilimumab (arm A) or the reverse (arm B). PBMC sorting kept live CD3+CD8+ cells without CD19 or CD56. The trim removed 5 bases at V and 2 bases at J, leaving 5 bases unmatched. The CDR3 loop spans 15 amino acids. Germline V CDR1 and CDR2: MDHEN, SYDVKM. This clone has more than one count but fewer than ten. Profiling relied on immunoSEQ multiplex PCR, and the TCRdb table lists in-frame clones only, not all of them. This sample has 15,000 to 20,000 clones; roughly 53% occur once, and the top ten carry 17%. The chain carries TRBV28 and TRBJ2-3; 9 bases are a match to TRBD2. The receptor was derived from a human donor with melanoma. Specimen: CD8+ T cells sorted from blood (inferred from file names), collected from a patient given nivolumab and ipilimumab in sequence. The CDR3 DNA is TGTGCCAGCAGTCGAAGCGGGGGGCTCACAGATACGCAGTATTTT. Protein: CASSRSGGLTDTQYF. The whole variable domain, remainder taken from reference TRBV28 and TRBJ2-3, is DVKVTQSSRYLVKRTGEKVFLECVQDMDHENMFWYRQDPGLGLRLIYFSYDVKMKEKGDIPEGYSVSREKKERFSLILESASTNQTSMYLCASSRSGGLTDTQYFGPGTRLTVL.